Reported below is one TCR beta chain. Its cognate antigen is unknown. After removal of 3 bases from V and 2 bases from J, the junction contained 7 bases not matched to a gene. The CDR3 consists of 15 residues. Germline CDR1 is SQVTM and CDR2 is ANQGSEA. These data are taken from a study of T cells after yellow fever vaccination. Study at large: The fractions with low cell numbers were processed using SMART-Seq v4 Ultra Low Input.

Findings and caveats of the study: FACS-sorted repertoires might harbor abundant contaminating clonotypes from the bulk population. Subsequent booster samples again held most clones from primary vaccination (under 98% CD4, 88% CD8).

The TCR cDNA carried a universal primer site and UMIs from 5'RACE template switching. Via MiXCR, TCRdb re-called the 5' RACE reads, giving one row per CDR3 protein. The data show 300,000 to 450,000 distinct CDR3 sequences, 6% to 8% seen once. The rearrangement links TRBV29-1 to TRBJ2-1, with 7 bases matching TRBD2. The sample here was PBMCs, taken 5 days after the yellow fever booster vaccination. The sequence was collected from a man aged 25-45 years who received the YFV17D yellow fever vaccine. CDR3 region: CSVDSAGLAYNEQFF. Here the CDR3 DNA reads TGCAGCGTTGATTCTGCCGGACTAGCCTACAATGAGCAGTTCTTC.